The sequence of this T cell receptor (beta chain) was determined in a study of long-term antiretroviral therapy in people with HIV (dated by TCRdb to the early 2020s). Study-wide context: The earliest samples were collected approximately a decade before the 2015 WHO recommendation for immediate ART, a period when ART was typically delayed until CD4 counts fell. A retrospective serial study tested whether ART initiation and durable HIV suppression were associated with changes in peripheral blood TRB repertoire composition and diversity. A total of fewer than 200 cryopreserved PBMC samples were contributed to the cohort by 30 adults with confirmed HIV infection, with samples collected serially over a mean of about 6 years (range 1-12). Of the approximately 30 participants with HIV, roughly 10 were female. No cross-contamination during QIAcube processing was shown when test extractions of a monoclonal T-cell line were performed alongside 30 to 40 polyclonal samples.

For this clone: This receptor's antigen is unknown. No base quality values were provided; no much bigger clone lies one nucleotide off.

To be included, a participant needed at least one PBMC sample from before ART initiation plus at least two post-ART samples. Treatment was received in the United States of America by all participants with HIV. Before DNA extraction, cryopreserved samples of about 0.95-10 million PBMC were thawed and washed. At the time of the earliest PBMC sample for each participant with HIV, ages ranged from about 23 to 60 years. Each participant contributed PBMC samples from 1-4 timepoints before ART initiation and 2-8 timepoints after ART initiation, with a median of 7 samples. Serial HIV viral load, CD4+ T-cell count, ART history and demographic data were obtained for every participant. Using a Qiagen kit on a QIAcube, genomic DNA was extracted from unsorted PBMC, with samples processed in batches of 12. Sequencing of the TRB variable region was done with the immunoSEQ hsTCRB v3.0 assay at survey level resolution. The targeted TRB sequencing depth was about 40,000-55,000 T-cell genomes per sample. TRB libraries were pooled and sequenced on an Illumina MiSeq using a v3 150-cycle kit. The paper's processing steps were these. Repertoire analysis ran in R within a reproducible Nextflow workflow covering QC, data transformation and analysis. LymphoSeq2, an R package for exploring AIRR-Seq data, was used to implement custom analyses. After excluding a few samples that yielded fewer than 5000 total TRB sequences, approximately 180 HIV repertoires remained for analysis. Among the approximately 180 retained HIV repertoires, about 59 were collected before ART initiation and 129 were collected after ART initiation. Repertoires were downsampled to 5000 TRB nucleotide sequences, and summary statistics were averaged over 100 downsampling iterations. Only TRB sequences with CDR3 regions of at least seven amino acids were retained for analysis. Two measures captured diversity: a Shannon entropy-derived clonality score and the Gini coefficient. In repertoire networks, the top 5000 CDR3 amino acid sequences were linked whenever an edit distance of one separated two sequences. For TRB CDR3 amino acid sequences, antigen specificity groups and MHC restriction were predicted with GLIPH2. To flag known associations with CMV, EBV, HIV or tissue antigens, CDR3 amino acid sequences were compared against VDJdb and McPAS-TCR. Pre-ART, post-ART and control groups were compared with Wilcoxon signed-rank tests and Holm-Bonferroni correction. Held by TCRdb, this immuneACCESS table contains in-frame sequences only and omits some clones. Under half of the omission traces to an unresolved V gene where checked; the cause of the rest is unknown. V and J calls and clone size are as listed in that table; D and trimming were resolved from the DNA. The sample profile shows about 39,000 clones; 65% to 90% of them were found once. The top ten clonotypes cover less than 4% of the sample.

CDR3 length: 14 amino acids, cysteine to phenylalanine. This entry keeps only the CDR3 DNA: 42 bases, framed from base 1. CDR1 MDHEN and CDR2 SYDVKM were looked up in the germline V gene. V is pared back by 5 bases and J by 9 bases, with 17 bases lying between the germline termini. Study-level results and caveats: Because PBMC availability was limited, only the TCR beta chain was sequenced, with no alpha chain pairing. Expanded TRB clones identified before ART initiation dominated the repertoire at all time points, although this dominance fluctuated and declined in many PLHIV after ART. Unsorted PBMC were profiled instead of sorted CD4+ and CD8+ T cells because pre-ART samples had limited cell numbers. CDR3 length ranges in HIV repertoires were narrower than in controls, and network structure suggested an antigen-experienced repertoire with only a slight naive shift after ART. No data were available on ART adherence, viral resistance or therapy changes, limiting inferences about post-ART repertoire changes. Starting ART was linked to a significant rise in TRB diversity, yet even with long-term ART the diversity remained significantly lower than in transplant donor controls. The samples span the years 2004 to 2017, and the ART regimens used at that time may not be as effective as current regimens.

The material was unsorted PBMCs, obtained just before starting antiretroviral therapy. The chain employs TRBV28 and TRBJ2-1; the best D guess is TRBD1, with 5 bases matching. This sequence originates from a woman under 30 with HIV. The CDR3 is CASSGTSQGAEQFF. The DNA is TGTGCCAGCAGTGGAACATCTCAGGGTGCTGAGCAGTTCTTC.